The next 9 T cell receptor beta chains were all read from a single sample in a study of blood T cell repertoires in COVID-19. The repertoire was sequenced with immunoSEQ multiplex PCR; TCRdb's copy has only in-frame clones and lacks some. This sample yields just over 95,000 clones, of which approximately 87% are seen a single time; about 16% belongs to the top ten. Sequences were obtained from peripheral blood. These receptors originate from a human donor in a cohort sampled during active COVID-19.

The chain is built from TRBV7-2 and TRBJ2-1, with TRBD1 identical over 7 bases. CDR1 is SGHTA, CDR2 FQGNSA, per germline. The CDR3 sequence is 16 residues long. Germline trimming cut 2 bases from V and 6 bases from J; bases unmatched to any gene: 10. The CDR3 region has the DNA TGTGCCAGCAGCTTATCAGGGGGTGGTAGGGGCAATGAGCAGTTCTTC. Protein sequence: CASSLSGGGRGNEQFF.

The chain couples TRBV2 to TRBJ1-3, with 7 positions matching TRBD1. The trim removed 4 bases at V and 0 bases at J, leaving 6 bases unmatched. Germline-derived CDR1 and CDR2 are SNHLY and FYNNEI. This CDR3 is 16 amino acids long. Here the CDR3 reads CASSGQGPYSGNTIYF. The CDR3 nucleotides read TGTGCCAGCAGTGGACAGGGCCCATACTCTGGAAACACCATATATTTT.

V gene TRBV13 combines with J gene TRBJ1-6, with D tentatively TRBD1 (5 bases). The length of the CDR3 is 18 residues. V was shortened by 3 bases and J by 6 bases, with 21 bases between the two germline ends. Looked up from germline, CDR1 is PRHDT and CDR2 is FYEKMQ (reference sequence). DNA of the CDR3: TGTGCCAGCAGCTTGGGGGAATGGGGGGAAGGAGGTAATTCACCCCTCCACTTT. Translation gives CASSLGEWGEGGNSPLHF.

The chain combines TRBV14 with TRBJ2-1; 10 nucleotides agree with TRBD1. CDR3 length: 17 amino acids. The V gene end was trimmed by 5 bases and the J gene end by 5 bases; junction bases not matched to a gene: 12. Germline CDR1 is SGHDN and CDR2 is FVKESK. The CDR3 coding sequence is TGTGCCAGCAGCGCCTACCGCGGGACAGGGGCACACAATGAGCAGTTCTTC. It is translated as CASSAYRGTGAHNEQFF.

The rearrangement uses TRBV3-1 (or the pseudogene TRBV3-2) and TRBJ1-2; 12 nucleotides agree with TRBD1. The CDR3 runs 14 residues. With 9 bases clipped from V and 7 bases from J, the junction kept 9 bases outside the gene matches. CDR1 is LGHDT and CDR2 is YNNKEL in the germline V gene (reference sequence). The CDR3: CASMGQGAFRGYTF. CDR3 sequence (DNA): TGTGCCAGTATGGGACAGGGGGCATTTCGTGGCTACACCTTC.

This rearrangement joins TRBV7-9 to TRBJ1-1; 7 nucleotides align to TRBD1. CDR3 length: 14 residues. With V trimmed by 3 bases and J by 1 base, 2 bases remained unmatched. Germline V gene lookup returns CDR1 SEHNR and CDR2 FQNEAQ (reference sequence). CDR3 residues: CASSLGQTNTEAFF. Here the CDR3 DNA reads TGTGCCAGCAGCTTGGGACAGACGAACACTGAAGCTTTCTTT. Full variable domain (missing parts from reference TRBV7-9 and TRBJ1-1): DTGVSQNPRHKITKRGQNVTFRCDPISEHNRLYWYRQTLGQGPEFLTYFQNEAQLEKSRLLSDRFSAERPKGSFSTLEIQRTEQGDSAMYLCASSLGQTNTEAFFGQGTRLTVV.

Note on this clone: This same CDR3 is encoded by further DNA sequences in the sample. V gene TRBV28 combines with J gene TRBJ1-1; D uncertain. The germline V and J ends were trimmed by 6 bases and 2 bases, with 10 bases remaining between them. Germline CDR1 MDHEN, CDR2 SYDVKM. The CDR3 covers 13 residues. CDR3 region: CASSPPRNTEAFF. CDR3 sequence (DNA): TGTGCCAGCAGCCCACCCAGAAACACTGAAGCTTTCTTT.

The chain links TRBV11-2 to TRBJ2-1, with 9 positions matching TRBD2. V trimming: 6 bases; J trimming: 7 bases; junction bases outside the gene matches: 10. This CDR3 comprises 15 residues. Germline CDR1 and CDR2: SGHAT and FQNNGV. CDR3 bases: TGTGCCAGCAGAGCCCTAGCGGGACGTCGGAATGAGCAGTTCTTC. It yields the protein CASRALAGRRNEQFF. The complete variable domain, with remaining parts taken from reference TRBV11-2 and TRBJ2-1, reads EAGVAQSPRYKIIEKRQSVAFWCNPISGHATLYWYQQILGQGPKLLIQFQNNGVVDDSQLPKDRFSAERLKGVDSTLKIQPAKLEDSAVYLCASRALAGRRNEQFFGPGTRLTVL.

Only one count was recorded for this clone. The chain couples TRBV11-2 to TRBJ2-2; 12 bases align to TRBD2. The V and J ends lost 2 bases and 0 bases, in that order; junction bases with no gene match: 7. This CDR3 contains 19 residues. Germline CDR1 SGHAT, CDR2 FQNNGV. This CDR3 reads CASSLMTSGSPANTGELFF. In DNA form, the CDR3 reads TGTGCCAGCAGCTTAATGACTAGCGGGAGTCCCGCGAACACCGGGGAGCTGTTTTTT.